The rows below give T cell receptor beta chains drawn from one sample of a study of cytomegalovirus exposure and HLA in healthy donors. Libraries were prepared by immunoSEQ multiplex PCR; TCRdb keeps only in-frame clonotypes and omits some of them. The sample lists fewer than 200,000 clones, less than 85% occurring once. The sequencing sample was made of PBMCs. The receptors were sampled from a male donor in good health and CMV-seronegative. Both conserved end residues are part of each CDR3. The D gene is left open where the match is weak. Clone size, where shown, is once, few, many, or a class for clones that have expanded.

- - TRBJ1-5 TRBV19 CASSTRGGHQPQHF TGTGCCAGTAGTACTCGCGGGGGTCATCAGCCCCAGCATTTT
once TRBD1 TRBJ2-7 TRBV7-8 CASSTADRLKAGEQYF TGTGCCAGCAGCACAGCGGACAGGTTGAAGGCTGGCGAGCAGTACTTC
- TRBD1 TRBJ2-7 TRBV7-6 CASSLGQGAADEQYF TGTGCCAGCAGCCTCGGACAGGGGGCAGCCGACGAGCAGTACTTC
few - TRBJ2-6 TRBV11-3 CASSLKSGSGANVLTF TGTGCCAGCAGCTTAAAATCAGGGTCTGGGGCCAACGTCCTGACTTTC
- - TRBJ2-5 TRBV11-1 CASSLAGQVGLYF TGTGCCAGCAGCTTGGCTGGGCAGGTTGGTTTGTACTTC
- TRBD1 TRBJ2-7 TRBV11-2 CASRPRGREQYF TGTGCCAGCAGGCCCAGGGGGCGCGAGCAGTACTTC
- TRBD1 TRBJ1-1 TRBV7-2 CASSSPDRGEAFF TGTGCCAGCAGCTCCCCGGACAGGGGCGAAGCTTTCTTT
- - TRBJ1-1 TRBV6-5 CASRNELLNTEAFF TGTGCCAGCAGAAACGAGCTTTTGAACACTGAAGCTTTCTTT
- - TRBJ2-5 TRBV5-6 CASSPRGSETQYF TGTGCCAGCAGCCCCCGGGGTTCCGAGACCCAGTACTTC
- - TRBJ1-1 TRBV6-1 CASSPRDSLSTEAFF TGTGCCAGCAGCCCCAGGGATTCCTTGTCGACTGAAGCTTTCTTT
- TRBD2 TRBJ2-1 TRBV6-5 CASSQGTSGNNEQFF TGTGCCAGCAGTCAAGGGACTAGCGGAAACAATGAGCAGTTCTTC
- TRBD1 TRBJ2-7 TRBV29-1 CSVGGTGRSSEQYF TGCAGCGTTGGGGGGACAGGGAGGTCATCCGAGCAGTACTTC
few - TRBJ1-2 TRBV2 CASSGGREEVYTF TGTGCCAGCAGTGGGGGCAGGGAGGAAGTCTACACCTTC
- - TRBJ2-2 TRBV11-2 CASSPRQGGSTGELFF TGTGCCAGCAGCCCTCGACAGGGAGGTAGCACCGGGGAGCTGTTTTTT
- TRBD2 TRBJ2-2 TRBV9 CASSGLAGGGHGELFF TGTGCCAGCAGCGGACTAGCGGGAGGGGGTCACGGGGAGCTGTTTTTT
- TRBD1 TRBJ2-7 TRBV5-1 CASSAARTGTDEQYF TGCGCCAGCAGCGCGGCAAGGACAGGGACCGACGAGCAGTACTTC
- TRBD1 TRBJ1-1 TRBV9 CASSVTTQGAGPNTEAFF TGTGCCAGCAGCGTTACAACTCAGGGGGCTGGACCGAACACTGAAGCTTTCTTT
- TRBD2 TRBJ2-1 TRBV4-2 CASSQELAGYNEQFF TGTGCCAGCAGCCAAGAACTAGCGGGGTACAATGAGCAGTTCTTC
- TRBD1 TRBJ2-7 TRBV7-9 CASSSSQGPSYEQYF TGTGCCAGCAGCTCTTCACAGGGGCCGTCCTACGAGCAGTACTTC
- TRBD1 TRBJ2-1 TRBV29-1 CSVGDRSNEQFF TGCAGCGTTGGGGACAGAAGCAATGAGCAGTTCTTC
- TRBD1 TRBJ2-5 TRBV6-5 CASSYGGQGAGETQYF TGTGCCAGCAGTTACGGGGGACAGGGGGCCGGAGAGACCCAGTACTTC